The table lists the clone carrying this TCR beta chain with many counts. Its antigen is as yet unknown. The record originates from a study of T cells in Graves' hyperthyroidism and ophthalmopathy. Whole-study results and caveats: Most thyroid clonotypes with frequency above 0.001 were detected in blood.

This CDR3 comprises 18 residues. V lost 8 bases and J lost 9; bases outside the gene matches: 18. The germline CDR1 and CDR2 sequences are MNHEY and SMNVEV (reference sequence). The source material, RNA transcripts, was used to amplify TCR beta CDR3 regions. First-round RT-PCR with HTBI primers amplified the TCR CDR3 region. TCRdb reprocessed the multiplex PCR reads with MiXCR, giving one entry per CDR3 protein. Among approximately 530,000 distinct CDR3 sequences, 16% were seen once, and the ten largest hold around 18%. What was sequenced was blood. The chain is built from TRBV27 and TRBJ2-1; 14 bases map to TRBD2. The sequence was collected from a woman younger than 30 with Graves' hyperthyroidism. The CDR3 reads CASASHLTSGRGLGEQFF. The CDR3 DNA follows: TGTGCCAGCGCCAGCCACTTGACTAGCGGGAGGGGATTGGGTGAGCAGTTCTTC.